This T cell receptor beta chain was identified in a study of T-cell memory formation after mild COVID-19. Study-wide results and caveats: Among CD4+ contracting clones, most were CM and EM, and CD8+ ones EMRA. Clones shrinking from day 15 to 85 showed even CD4/CD8 mixes; later expanders tilted CD4+.

A word on this clonotype: As yet, its antigen is unknown.

The germline V and J ends were trimmed by 2 bases and 3 bases, with 9 bases remaining between them. The CDR3 runs 13 residues. Looked up from germline, CDR1 is SGHDT and CDR2 is YYEEEE. TCRdb reanalysed the 5' RACE reads using MiXCR and keeps one entry per CDR3 protein. This sample carries 560,000 or so distinct CDR3 sequences, roughly 17% of them seen once, and the ten largest clones take around 8.1%. This TCR came from an adult woman who had mild COVID-19 (a few samples of this study predate the infection). Cell type and time point are not known. This sequence joins TRBV5-6 and TRBJ2-7, with D uncertain. Specimen: PBMCs or a T cell subset sorted from them (not recorded which). CDR3 nucleotides: TGTGCCAGCAGCTTTTCTGACGGCTACGAGCAGTACTTC. Protein sequence: CASSFSDGYEQYF.